This entry is about one T cell receptor beta chain. The CDR3 covers 14 residues. Germline-derived CDR1 and CDR2 are DFQATT and SNEGSKA (reference sequence). V was shortened by 2 bases and J by 1 base, with 11 bases between the two germline ends. TCRdb recomputed calls from the RT-PCR reads with MiXCR, one row per CDR3 protein. The sample carries 900,000 to 1,000,000 distinct CDR3 sequences, roughly 18% recorded once. This entry is derived from a study of patients and donors after allogeneic stem cell transplantation. The rearrangement uses TRBV20-1 and TRBJ2-5; D is possibly TRBD1 (5 bases). The origin of this receptor is a human donor who was either an allogeneic HSCT recipient or a stem cell or donor lymphocyte infusion donor (not recorded which). It is not recorded whose cells these are; they may come from a transplant donor. Source material: blood, either unsorted or a sorted T cell fraction (not recorded which). The CDR3 spells CSARSQAIQETQYF. For the CDR3, the DNA is TGCAGTGCTAGATCACAGGCAATCCAAGAGACCCAGTACTTC.